This passage covers 24 T cell receptor beta chains from one sample sequenced in a study of T-cell reconstitution after alpha-beta-depleted transplantation in children. As it was prepared, the TCRbeta library received unique molecular identifiers. MiXCR, applied by TCRdb to the PCR reads, yields one record per CDR3 protein. Here the sample spans hundreds of thousands of distinct CDR3 sequences, more than 9% being singletons. The specimen comprised PBMCs from the stem cell graft donor, sampled from the stem cell graft. These receptors were obtained from a human donor who donated a stem cell graft to a child with acute myeloid leukemia.

This clonotype was detected only a few times. The chain carries TRBV20-1 and TRBJ1-2; D is uncertain. Germline V gene lookup returns CDR1 DFQATT and CDR2 SNEGSKA (reference sequence). Trimming took off 6 bases at V and 3 bases at J, with 11 bases between the two ends. The CDR3 has 12 amino acids. The CDR3 nucleotides are TGCAGTGCCATTACAGAGGACTATGGCTACACCTTC. It specifies CSAITEDYGYTF.

J is TRBJ2-7 and V is TRBV20-1; 7 bases fit TRBD2. The CDR3 is made up of 15 amino acids. CDR1 is DFQATT, CDR2 SNEGSKA, per germline (reference sequence). The V segment lost 6 bases and the J segment 2 bases; nucleotides outside the gene matches: 13. CDR3 in amino acids: CSAAGGRAVTYEQYF. As DNA, the CDR3 is TGCAGTGCCGCCGGAGGGAGGGCCGTAACCTACGAGCAGTACTTC.

The J gene is TRBJ1-5, the V gene TRBV5-5; D unresolved. The germline V gene encodes CDR1 SGHKS and CDR2 YYEKEE (reference sequence). The CDR3 totals 15 residues. Between the trimmed V and J ends, which lost 3 bases and 3 bases, there was a span of 13 bases. DNA of the CDR3: TGTGCCAGCAGCTCTTGGGGAGGAAACAATCAGCCCCAGCATTTT. Translated: CASSSWGGNNQPQHF.

The chain uses TRBV29-1 and TRBJ2-5; 7 bases are shared with TRBD2. CDR3 length: 15 residues. The V segment lost 0 bases and the J segment 2 bases; nucleotides outside the gene matches: 6. CDR1 is SQVTM, CDR2 ANQGSEA, per germline. CDR3: CSVEDHTSEQETQYF. The DNA of the CDR3 is TGCAGCGTTGAAGATCACACTAGCGAGCAAGAGACCCAGTACTTC.

The chain carries TRBV4-3 and TRBJ2-7, with a weak D call TRBD1 (6 bases). CDR3 length: 16 residues. Between the trimmed V and J ends, which lost 1 base and 3 bases, there was a span of 16 bases. Germline CDR1 reads LGHNA; CDR2 reads YSLEER. The CDR3 is CASSQARQGLFYEQYF. CDR3 DNA: TGCGCCAGCAGCCAAGCACGTCAGGGGCTGTTCTACGAGCAGTACTTC.

This clonotype was seen ten or more times. CDR3 nucleotides: TGCAGCGGGGGGGACAGGGGGAAGTACGAGCAGTACTTC. Its translation: CSGGDRGKYEQYF. This chain connects TRBV29-1 to TRBJ2-7; 11 nucleotides match TRBD1. Germline V lookup: CDR1 SQVTM, CDR2 ANQGSEA. Trimming at V came to 7 bases and at J to 4 bases, leaving 6 bases not matched to a gene. CDR3 size: 13 residues.

This clonotype was found a few times. DNA for the CDR3: TGTGCCATGGGCCCCGGGGTCCTCTGTTGGTCCGAGCAGTACTTC. Encoded protein: CAMGPGVLCWSEQYF. The rearrangement uses TRBV4-2 and TRBJ2-7; a weak D match, TRBD2 (5 bases). Trimming shortened V by 10 bases and J by 6 bases, and 25 bases separated the two germline ends. This CDR3 is built from 15 residues. Per germline, CDR1 LGHNA and CDR2 YNFKEQ.

This clonotype came up a few times. V gene TRBV6-5 combines with J gene TRBJ2-1; 7 bases agree with TRBD1. The germline gives CDR1 MNHEY, CDR2 SVGAGI. CDR3 length equals 14 residues. V shed 4 bases and J 6 bases; nucleotides not matched to a gene: 6. CDR3 residues: CASSFGTVGNEQFF. In DNA, the CDR3 is TGTGCCAGCAGTTTCGGGACAGTGGGCAATGAGCAGTTCTTC.

This clonotype has at least ten counts. The genes are TRBV7-9 and TRBJ2-7, with a possible D match to TRBD2 (6 bases). This CDR3 has 16 residues. Per the germline V gene, CDR1 is SEHNR and CDR2 is FQNEAQ (reference sequence). V was shortened by 2 bases and J by 4 bases, with 18 bases between the two germline ends. The CDR3: CASSLLGAGLEYEQYF. The CDR3 DNA is TGTGCCAGCAGCTTACTCGGGGCGGGATTGGAGTACGAGCAGTACTTC.

CDR3 sequence reads: CASSPLAGVPLEQFF. The CDR3 region has the DNA TGTGCCAGCAGCCCACTAGCGGGAGTTCCATTGGAGCAGTTCTTC. The rearrangement links TRBV6-4 to TRBJ2-1; 11 bases are shared with TRBD2. The V and J ends lost 6 bases and 10 bases, in that order; junction bases with no gene match: 11. Germline values: CDR1 MRHNA, CDR2 SNTAGT. There are 15 residues in the CDR3.

This clonotype has a handful of counts. The V call is TRBV20-1, the J call TRBJ2-7, with 7 bases that match TRBD1. CDR1 DFQATT and CDR2 SNEGSKA come from the germline V gene (reference sequence). The CDR3 has 12 amino acids. After removal of 5 bases from V and 5 bases from J, the junction contained 6 bases not matched to a gene. The CDR3: CSARNRGDEQYF. The CDR3 nucleotides are TGCAGTGCTCGTAACAGGGGAGACGAGCAGTACTTC.

This clonotype was seen more than once but under ten times. J is TRBJ2-5 and V is TRBV29-1; 12 bases agree with TRBD2. This CDR3 contains 13 residues. The trim removed 4 bases at V and 6 bases at J, leaving 3 bases unmatched. The V gene's germline CDR1 is SQVTM and CDR2 ANQGSEA. Here the CDR3 reads CSVGTSGTKTQYF. CDR3 sequence (DNA): TGCAGCGTTGGGACTAGCGGGACGAAGACCCAGTACTTC.

This clonotype was seen only a few times. This chain links TRBV27 with TRBJ1-5, with no clear D. V was pared by 6 bases and J by 0 bases, with 12 bases between. Germline CDR1 and CDR2: MNHEY and SMNVEV (reference sequence). The CDR3 covers 15 residues. The CDR3 DNA is TGTGCCAGCAGCCCCGGCGGATATAGCAATCAGCCCCAGCATTTT. Translation: CASSPGGYSNQPQHF.

The V and J genes are TRBV10-3 and TRBJ2-3; D is unresolved. V shed 8 bases and J shed 2 bases, with 11 bases lying between them. Germline V gives CDR1 ENHRY, CDR2 SYGVKD. CDR3 length equals 13 residues. The CDR3 sequence is CAIRWPNTDTQYF. The DNA of the CDR3 is TGTGCCATCCGATGGCCAAACACAGATACGCAGTATTTT.

This clonotype was observed a few times. The chain employs TRBV20-1 and TRBJ2-7; 10 bases are a match to TRBD2. Germline V gives CDR1 DFQATT, CDR2 SNEGSKA (reference sequence). The CDR3 is 15 amino acids. V gave up 6 bases and J gave up 0 bases; unmatched junction bases: 8. CDR3 coding DNA: TGCAGTGCCCTTCCTGGGACTAGCGTCTCCTACGAGCAGTACTTC. Translation: CSALPGTSVSYEQYF.

The sample holds many counts of this clonotype. The genes are TRBV7-2 and TRBJ2-1; D assignment may be TRBD1 or TRBD2 (5 bases each). Germline loops: CDR1 SGHTA, CDR2 FQGNSA. This CDR3 comprises 16 residues. Trimming removed 5 bases at V and 4 bases at J, with 18 bases between. The CDR3 bases are TGTGCCAGCAGCCTCCGGGGAAGGGGCCTTTACAATGAGCAGTTCTTC. Translated, it gives CASSLRGRGLYNEQFF.

The J gene is TRBJ2-7, the V gene TRBV30; 9 positions agree with TRBD2. Trimming at V came to 4 bases and at J to 4 bases, leaving 5 bases not matched to a gene. Germline lookup yields CDR1 GTSNPN and CDR2 SVGIG (reference sequence). CDR3 length equals 13 residues. CDR3 in DNA: TGTGCCTGGAAGGTAGCGGGAGAATACGAGCAGTACTTC. This codes for CAWKVAGEYEQYF.

To note about this clonotype: A much larger clone differs from this one at a single base, so this may be a read error. The genes are TRBV24-1 and TRBJ2-1, with D maybe TRBD1 (5 bases). The CDR3 covers 14 residues. CDR1 is KGHDR, CDR2 SFDVKD, per germline. CDR3 loop: CDTSDFQGYNEQFF. The CDR3 DNA sequence: TGTGACACCAGTGATTTTCAGGGTTACAATGAGCAGTTCTTC.

This chain joins TRBV20-1 and TRBJ2-3; 10 bases align to TRBD2. The V gene end was trimmed by 3 bases and the J gene end by 6 bases; junction bases not matched to a gene: 9. This CDR3 contains 15 residues. Germline assignment: CDR1 DFQATT and CDR2 SNEGSKA (reference sequence). DNA for the CDR3: TGCAGTGCTAGCACACTAGCGGGACGGGGTGATACGCAGTATTTT. Protein: CSASTLAGRGDTQYF.

This clonotype appeared many times. The V and J genes are TRBV29-1 and TRBJ2-1; TRBD1 agrees at 7 bases. This CDR3 region has 15 residues. V lost 8 bases, J lost 0 bases, and 10 bases stayed unmatched. The germline gives CDR1 SQVTM, CDR2 ANQGSEA. The chain's CDR3 is CSFDRVRGSYNEQFF. For the CDR3, the DNA is TGCAGCTTCGACAGGGTAAGGGGCTCCTACAATGAGCAGTTCTTC.

The V gene is TRBV25-1, the J gene TRBJ1-2, with D possibly matching TRBD1 (5 bases). The CDR3 runs to 15 residues. The ends were cut back, 2 bases at V and 5 bases at J, with 15 bases in the middle. Germline CDR1 and CDR2: MGHDK and SYGVNS. The CDR3 DNA follows: TGTGCCAGCAGTGAAATGGGACTTGATCTATATGGCTACACCTTC. Its translation is CASSEMGLDLYGYTF.

CDR3 protein: CASSYVLNEQFF. In DNA form, the CDR3 reads TGTGCCAGCAGTTACGTCCTCAATGAGCAGTTCTTC. The genes are TRBV6-2 or TRBV6-3 and TRBJ2-1; D unresolved. The CDR3 has 12 residues. V was pared by 2 bases and J by 6 bases, with 5 bases between. Germline V gene data show CDR1 as MNHEY and CDR2 as SVGEGT.

This clonotype was counted at least ten times. V is TRBV20-1 and J is TRBJ2-3, with D tentatively TRBD2 (6 bases). Germline CDR1 reads DFQATT; CDR2 reads SNEGSKA (reference sequence). The CDR3 loop spans 13 amino acids. V was cut by 3 bases and J by 3 bases, with 10 bases left in between. In nucleotides, the CDR3 is TGCAGTGCTAGCGGGAGTAGAACAGATACGCAGTATTTT. Protein product: CSASGSRTDTQYF.

This clonotype appeared many times. The chain joins TRBV20-1 to TRBJ2-7; D perhaps matches TRBD2 (5 bases). CDR1 and CDR2 (germline): DFQATT, SNEGSKA (reference sequence). V was cut by 0 bases and J by 5 bases, with 11 bases left in between. CDR3 length: 13 residues. Written as DNA, the CDR3 is TGCAGTGCTAGAGATATAAGCGGCCACGAGCAGTACTTC. Its translation: CSARDISGHEQYF.